The text below deals with one T cell receptor beta chain. The data are from a study of blood T cell repertoires in COVID-19. The germline CDR1 and CDR2 sequences are SGDLS and YYNGEE. The CDR3 covers 16 residues. J was trimmed by 0 bases and V by 2 bases; bases with no gene match: 8. In the authors' workflow: The authors estimated nucleated cell counts from reference gene primer amplification. Assay used: immunoSEQ multiplex PCR; TCRdb lists only in-frame clones, some missing. V, J and clone size derive from that table, while D and trimming were established from the DNA sequence. The table lists more than 250,000 clones, 83% of them singletons, with 1.2% in the top ten.

Sample: peripheral blood. The TCR was taken from a woman between 45 and 65 years old with acute or convalescent COVID-19. V gene TRBV9 combines with J gene TRBJ2-7; 7 bases agree with TRBD2. The CDR3: CASSVEGGGSSYEQYF. Written as DNA, the CDR3 is TGTGCCAGCAGCGTGGAAGGCGGCGGGAGCTCCTACGAGCAGTACTTC.